Each of the 20 T cell receptor beta chains below was sequenced from the same sample in a study of CD8+ T cells in alopecia areata. Sequencing used cDNA as its template, made by extracting RNA and reverse transcribing it. The method was immunoSEQ multiplex PCR; TCRdb's version includes in-frame clones alone and lacks a portion of them. The sample lists over 150,000 clones, roughly 56% occurring once. The material sequenced was CD8+ T cells sorted from blood. These receptors originate from a human donor in good health.

The V gene is TRBV7-8, the J gene TRBJ2-1; D is perhaps TRBD1 or TRBD2 (5 bases each). Germline CDR1 is SGHVS and CDR2 is FQNEAQ. The CDR3 loop spans 15 amino acids. V dropped 5 bases and J dropped 5 bases, with 16 bases sitting between them. The CDR3 coding sequence is TGTGCCAGCAGCCCATATGGGACCGAGCACAATGAGCAGTTCTTC. Translation gives CASSPYGTEHNEQFF.

The gene calls are TRBV14 and TRBJ2-7; no clear D gene. The V and J ends lost 1 base and 1 base respectively, with 5 bases between them. In germline, CDR1 is SGHDN, CDR2 FVKESK. This CDR3 comprises 13 residues. This chain's CDR3 is CASSQGGSYEQYF. As DNA, the CDR3 is TGTGCCAGCAGCCAAGGGGGTTCCTACGAGCAGTACTTC.

The sample holds a few counts of this clone. The chain uses TRBV27 and TRBJ1-1, with D possibly matching TRBD1 (6 bases). CDR1 is MNHEY and CDR2 is SMNVEV in the germline V gene (reference sequence). V lost 0 bases and J lost 10, with 12 bases in between. The CDR3 has 13 amino acids. The CDR3 DNA follows: TGTGCCAGCAGTTTATCCCAGGCGGGGGCAGCTTTCTTT. Its translation is CASSLSQAGAAFF.

The chain uses TRBV2 and TRBJ2-7; TRBD1 matches 11 bases. In germline, CDR1 is SNHLY, CDR2 FYNNEI. J gave up 5 bases and V 3 bases, and 3 bases lay outside the gene matches. CDR3 length: 14 residues. In nucleotides, the CDR3 is TGTGCCAGCAGTGAGGGACAGGGGGTTAACGAGCAGTACTTC. Encoded protein: CASSEGQGVNEQYF.

This chain joins TRBV19 and TRBJ1-2; TRBD1 agrees at 8 bases. V was pared by 4 bases and J by 5 bases, with 6 bases of the junction left unmatched. CDR3 length equals 14 residues. CDR1 is LNHDA and CDR2 is SQIVND in the germline V gene (reference sequence). The CDR3 nucleotides are TGTGCCAGTAGTACCTGGACAGGGAGGTATGGCTACACCTTC. It is translated as CASSTWTGRYGYTF. Full variable domain (missing parts from reference TRBV19 and TRBJ1-2): DGGITQSPKYLFRKEGQNVTLSCEQNLNHDAMYWYRQDPGQGLRLIYYSQIVNDFQKGDIAEGYSVSREKKESFPLTVTSAQKNPTAFYLCASSTWTGRYGYTFGSGTRLTVV.

The rearrangement joins TRBV6-5 to TRBJ1-5; no clear D. The germline CDR1 and CDR2 sequences are MNHEY and SVGAGI. CDR3 length: 12 residues. Trimming shortened V by 5 bases and J by 0 bases, and 2 bases separated the two germline ends. The CDR3 DNA reads TGTGCCAGCAGTCCTAGCAATCAGCCCCAGCATTTT. Protein: CASSPSNQPQHF.

V usage is TRBV7-9 and J usage is TRBJ1-2, with D possibly TRBD1 on 5 matching bases. V was shortened by 4 bases and J by 6 bases, with 12 bases between the two germline ends. The CDR3 is 13 residues long. CDR1 is SEHNR and CDR2 is FQNEAQ in the germline V gene (reference sequence). CDR3: CASSSGLGDGYTF. The CDR3, as DNA: TGTGCCAGCAGCTCAGGGTTGGGGGATGGCTACACCTTC.

The table lists this clone with a few counts. The rearrangement joins TRBV27 to TRBJ2-7, with 8 bases lining up with TRBD2. V trimming: 6 bases; J trimming: 7 bases; junction bases outside the gene matches: 11. Germline V lookup: CDR1 MNHEY, CDR2 SMNVEV (reference sequence). The CDR3 totals 14 residues. This CDR3 reads CASRDGTSLDEQYF. The CDR3 nucleotides read TGTGCCAGCAGGGACGGGACTAGTCTGGATGAGCAGTACTTC.

This chain links TRBV2 with TRBJ2-3; maybe TRBD2 (6 bases). From germline, CDR1 is SNHLY and CDR2 FYNNEI. V was cut by 1 base and J by 2 bases, with 7 bases left in between. This CDR3 has 14 residues. The CDR3 region is CASSEGDSTDTQYF. Written as DNA, the CDR3 is TGTGCCAGCAGTGAAGGGGACTCCACAGATACGCAGTATTTT.

The chain carries TRBV5-1 and TRBJ2-1; 8 nucleotides line up with TRBD1. Germline V lookup: CDR1 SGHRS, CDR2 YFSETQ. The length of the CDR3 is 15 residues. The V and J ends lost 5 bases and 5 bases, in that order; junction bases with no gene match: 9. In nucleotides, the CDR3 is TGCGCCAGCAGTGTCGGGACAGGAGAACACAATGAGCAGTTCTTC. Protein: CASSVGTGEHNEQFF.

The rearrangement links TRBV7-9 to TRBJ2-5; D gene uncertain. V shed 5 bases and J shed 3 bases, with 10 bases lying between them. CDR1 is SEHNR, CDR2 FQNEAQ, per germline (reference sequence). The CDR3 totals 13 residues. Written as DNA, the CDR3 is TGTGCCAGCAGCCCTCCCCCCAAAGAGACCCAGTACTTC. It translates to CASSPPPKETQYF.

The V call is TRBV29-1, the J call TRBJ1-2; possible D gene TRBD1, 5 bases. Germline values: CDR1 SQVTM, CDR2 ANQGSEA. CDR3 size: 14 residues. V lost 3 bases to trimming and J lost 6 bases, with 17 bases between them. DNA of the CDR3: TGCAGCGTTGACCTCGAACCCCCAGGGAATGGCTACACCTTC. This sequence encodes CSVDLEPPGNGYTF.

The CDR3 nucleotides are TGCAGCGTTGGGGAAGGGGCCGACGAGCAGTACTTC. Translating it yields CSVGEGADEQYF. The gene calls are TRBV29-1 and TRBJ2-7; a possible D gene is TRBD1 (5 bases). The CDR3 is 12 amino acids. Trimming took 4 bases from V and 5 from J, leaving 12 bases between them. The V gene's germline CDR1 is SQVTM and CDR2 ANQGSEA.

There are many counts of this clone. V is TRBV9 and J is TRBJ1-1; 9 nucleotides align to TRBD1. The length of the CDR3 is 15 residues. Germline CDR1 is SGDLS and CDR2 is YYNGEE. The J segment lost 2 bases and the V segment lost 3 bases, leaving 5 bases of the junction unmatched. CDR3 loop: CASSEGTGSNTEAFF. In nucleotides, the CDR3 is TGTGCCAGCAGCGAAGGGACAGGGAGTAACACTGAAGCTTTCTTT.

This chain uses TRBV5-1 with TRBJ2-2; no clear D. Germline V gene lookup returns CDR1 SGHRS and CDR2 YFSETQ. Trimming cost V 0 bases and J 3 bases, with 12 bases left between them. The CDR3 has 16 residues. The CDR3 region has the DNA TGCGCCAGCAGCTTGGGTTTCCGTGTGGACACCGGGGAGCTGTTTTTT. As protein: CASSLGFRVDTGELFF.

The V call is TRBV5-1, the J call TRBJ2-1, with TRBD1 matching 9 bases. CDR1 is SGHRS and CDR2 is YFSETQ in the germline V gene. Trimming at V came to 4 bases and at J to 4 bases, leaving 6 bases not matched to a gene. The CDR3 consists of 15 residues. The CDR3, as DNA: TGCGCCAGCAGCCAGGACAGGGGACAGTACAATGAGCAGTTCTTC. Protein sequence: CASSQDRGQYNEQFF. The whole variable domain, filled in from reference TRBV5-1 and TRBJ2-1, reads KAGVTQTPRYLIKTRGQQVTLSCSPISGHRSVSWYQQTPGQGLQFLFEYFSETQRNKGNFPGRFSGRQFSNSRSEMNVSTLELGDSALYLCASSQDRGQYNEQFFGPGTRLTVL.

There are many counts of this clone. The sample carries other DNA sequences with the same CDR3. This chain uses TRBV2 with TRBJ1-1; D gene ambiguous. Germline loops: CDR1 SNHLY, CDR2 FYNNEI. CDR3 length: 8 amino acids. V was clipped by 0 bases and J by 13 bases, with 0 bases between them. CDR3 loop: CASSEAFF. The CDR3 DNA reads TGTGCCAGCAGTGAAGCTTTCTTT.

The chain carries TRBV5-1 and TRBJ2-7; 7 bases are a match to TRBD1. The CDR3 is 14 amino acids. Trimming at V came to 1 base and at J to 3 bases, leaving 4 bases not matched to a gene. Germline CDR1 SGHRS, CDR2 YFSETQ. The CDR3 sequence: CASSLRDSFYEQYF. CDR3 sequence (DNA): TGCGCCAGCAGCTTGCGGGACAGTTTCTACGAGCAGTACTTC. The entire variable domain, with the rest obtained from reference TRBV5-1 and TRBJ2-7, is as follows: KAGVTQTPRYLIKTRGQQVTLSCSPISGHRSVSWYQQTPGQGLQFLFEYFSETQRNKGNFPGRFSGRQFSNSRSEMNVSTLELGDSALYLCASSLRDSFYEQYFGPGTRLTVT.

CDR3 sequence (DNA): TGTGCCAGCCACCCCCCGGGACACAACTATGGCTACACCTTC. This codes for CASHPPGHNYGYTF. This chain uses TRBV2 with TRBJ1-2, with D possibly TRBD1 on 6 matching bases. This CDR3 is built from 14 residues. Looked up from germline, CDR1 is SNHLY and CDR2 is FYNNEI. Trimming shortened V by 8 bases and J by 2 bases, and 15 bases separated the two germline ends. Together with reference TRBV2 and TRBJ1-2, the CDR3 gives the full variable domain: EPEVTQTPSHQVTQMGQEVILRCVPISNHLYFYWYRQILGQKVEFLVSFYNNEISEKSEIFDDQFSVERPDGSNFTLKIRSTKLEDSAMYFCASHPPGHNYGYTFGSGTRLTVV.

The chain has TRBV5-1 and TRBJ2-3, with 9 bases fitting TRBD1. Germline values: CDR1 SGHRS, CDR2 YFSETQ. Trimming took 6 bases from V and 2 from J; bases not matched to a gene: 10. This CDR3 is 16 amino acids long. CDR3 protein: CASIGDRARVTDTQYF. CDR3 DNA sequence: TGCGCCAGCATCGGGGACAGGGCGCGGGTCACAGATACGCAGTATTTT.